Included here is one T cell receptor (beta chain) sequence, with context. Antigen specificity is unknown. Researchers ran the assay at a deep level. Produced via immunoSEQ multiplex PCR; TCRdb's table is partial and in-frame only. The sample lists about 700,000 clones, around 90% occurring once. This sample is drawn from a study of shared clonotypes between healthy human individuals. General study points: Generally, naive subsets came out with larger estimated richness than memory subsets. Clonotypes not shared had lower generation probabilities than those common to all four donors.

Per germline, CDR1 ENHRY and CDR2 SYGVKD. The CDR3 totals 16 residues. The V segment lost 4 bases and the J segment 5 bases; nucleotides outside the gene matches: 9. Naive CD8 cells comprised CD45RO-negative, CCR7-positively selected cells, excluding terminally differentiated effector memory CD45RA+ cells. Donors comprised only Caucasian adults living in Nashville, Tennessee. This chain connects TRBV10-3 to TRBJ2-7; TRBD1 matches at 12 bases. The sample was naive CD8+ T cells sorted from blood. This clonotype was obtained from a man aged 25-45 years in good health. CDR3 sequence: CAISGDRGPRGDEQYF. The CDR3 DNA sequence: TGTGCCATCAGTGGGGACAGGGGGCCAAGAGGAGACGAGCAGTACTTC.